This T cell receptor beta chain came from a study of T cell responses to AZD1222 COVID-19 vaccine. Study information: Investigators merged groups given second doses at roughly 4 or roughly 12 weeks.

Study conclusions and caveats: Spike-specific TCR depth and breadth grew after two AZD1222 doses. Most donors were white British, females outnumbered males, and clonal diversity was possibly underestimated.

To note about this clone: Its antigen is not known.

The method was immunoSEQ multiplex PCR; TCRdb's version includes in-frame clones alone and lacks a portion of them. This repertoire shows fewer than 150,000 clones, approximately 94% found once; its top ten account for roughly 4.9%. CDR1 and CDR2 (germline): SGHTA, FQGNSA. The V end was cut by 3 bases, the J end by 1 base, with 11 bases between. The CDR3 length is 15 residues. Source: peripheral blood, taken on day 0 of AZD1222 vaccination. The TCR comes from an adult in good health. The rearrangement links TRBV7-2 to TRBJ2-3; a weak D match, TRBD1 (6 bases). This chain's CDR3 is CASSLSTGRTDTQYF. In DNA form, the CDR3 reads TGTGCCAGCAGCTTGTCGACAGGACGCACAGATACGCAGTATTTT. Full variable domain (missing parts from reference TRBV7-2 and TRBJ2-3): GAGVSQSPSNKVTEKGKDVELRCDPISGHTALYWYRQSLGQGLEFLIYFQGNSAPDKSGLPSDRFSAERTGGSVSTLTIQRTQQEDSAVYLCASSLSTGRTDTQYFGPGTRLTVL.